The 18 T cell receptor beta chains presented below share a single source sample, sequenced in a study of CD8 T cells in ankylosing spondylitis. TCRdb re-called the 5' RACE reads through MiXCR, storing one row per CDR3 protein. The table lists around 250,000 distinct CDR3 sequences, 18% of them singletons. Sequenced input: blood, either unsorted or a sorted T cell fraction (not recorded which). These receptor sequences come from a male donor with ankylosing spondylitis or in good health (not recorded which).

This clonotype was counted between two and nine times. This chain connects TRBV12-3 or TRBV12-4 to TRBJ2-1; TRBD1 aligns across 9 bases. Losses at the gene ends were 5 bases for V and 6 bases for J; bases not matched to a gene: 8. The CDR3 length is 15 residues. The CDR3, as DNA: TGTGCCAGCAGTCCGACAGGGGGAGTGGGCAATGAGCAGTTCTTC. This encodes CASSPTGGVGNEQFF.

V gene TRBV7-2 combines with J gene TRBJ2-3, with a weak D call TRBD2 (6 bases). This CDR3 is 17 amino acids long. The germline V and J ends were trimmed by 4 bases and 7 bases, with 24 bases remaining between them. Germline CDR1 SGHTA, CDR2 FQGNSA. As DNA, the CDR3 is TGTGCCAGCAGCTCCCTGGGGGGACCCCGGGGGAGATATACGCAGTATTTT. Its translation: CASSSLGGPRGRYTQYF.

The rearrangement links TRBV5-6 to TRBJ2-7; 9 bases are a match to TRBD2. Germline V gene sequence: CDR1 SGHDT, CDR2 YYEEEE. The CDR3 is 15 residues long. The V gene end was trimmed by 2 bases and the J gene end by 2 bases; junction bases not matched to a gene: 5. CDR3 residues: CASSFIAGVPYEQYF. The CDR3 coding sequence is TGTGCCAGCAGCTTCATAGCGGGAGTTCCCTACGAGCAGTACTTC.

This clonotype has a handful of counts. The rearrangement uses TRBV6-1 and TRBJ2-3; no firm D call. V was trimmed by 6 bases and J by 4 bases, leaving 23 bases between them. Germline V lookup: CDR1 MNHNS, CDR2 SASEGT. CDR3 length: 17 amino acids. CDR3 in amino acids: CASSVMNPGRRPDTQYF. The CDR3 DNA reads as TGTGCCAGCAGCGTCATGAACCCGGGCCGCAGGCCAGATACGCAGTATTTT.

A few counts support this clonotype. The chain employs TRBV7-8 and TRBJ2-1; 8 bases fit TRBD1. With 1 base clipped from V and 3 bases from J, the junction kept 5 bases outside the gene matches. This CDR3 has 16 residues. Germline V gene data show CDR1 as SGHVS and CDR2 as FQNEAQ. CDR3 protein: CASSLGFGTGYNEQFF. Written as DNA, the CDR3 is TGTGCCAGCAGCTTAGGGTTCGGGACAGGCTACAATGAGCAGTTCTTC.

The V and J genes are TRBV25-1 and TRBJ2-7, with TRBD2 as a possible D gene (5 bases). The CDR3 loop spans 17 amino acids. The V end lost 10 bases, the J end lost 3 bases, and 28 bases lay between the germline ends. Per germline, CDR1 MGHDK and CDR2 SYGVNS. In nucleotides, the CDR3 is TGTGCCATCAGCCCTGCGGGCCCGGCGGGCTTCGGCTACGAGCAGTACTTC. Its translation is CAISPAGPAGFGYEQYF.

This clonotype showed up just a few times. The CDR3 reads CASSLLGGAGRSLREQYF. CDR3 nucleotides: TGTGCCAGCAGCTTATTAGGGGGGGCGGGACGATCGCTACGAGAGCAGTACTTC. V usage is TRBV7-8 and J usage is TRBJ2-7, with D perhaps TRBD2 (7 bases). V was trimmed by 2 bases and J by 7 bases, leaving 27 bases between them. Germline values: CDR1 SGHVS, CDR2 FQNEAQ. CDR3 length equals 18 residues. The whole variable domain, filled in from reference TRBV7-8 and TRBJ2-7, reads GAGVSQSPRYKVAKRGQDVALRCDPISGHVSLFWYQQALGQGPEFLTYFQNEAQLDKSGLPSDRFFAERPEGSVSTLKIQRTQQEDSAVYLCASSLLGGAGRSLREQYFGPGTRLTVT.

V usage is TRBV20-1 and J usage is TRBJ2-5; D may be TRBD1 (5 bases). This CDR3 spans 12 amino acids. V lost 6 bases, J lost 5 bases, and 13 bases lay in between. CDR1 DFQATT and CDR2 SNEGSKA come from the germline V gene (reference sequence). CDR3 sequence reads: CSAGRVLETQYF. DNA of the CDR3: TGCAGTGCCGGCAGGGTTCTCGAGACCCAGTACTTC.

The table lists this clonotype with many counts. V usage is TRBV29-1 and J usage is TRBJ2-1; 11 nucleotides agree with TRBD2. The CDR3 length is 14 residues. Germline CDR1 and CDR2: SQVTM and ANQGSEA. The V segment lost 7 bases and the J segment 6 bases; nucleotides outside the gene matches: 8. The CDR3 is CSALPGLAVNEQFF. The CDR3 region has the DNA TGCAGCGCTCTTCCGGGACTAGCGGTCAATGAGCAGTTCTTC.

This clonotype has a handful of counts. The V and J genes are TRBV25-1 and TRBJ1-1, with TRBD1 as a possible D gene (5 bases). The CDR3 is made up of 14 amino acids. Germline V gives CDR1 MGHDK, CDR2 SYGVNS. Between the trimmed V and J ends, which lost 2 bases and 3 bases, there was a span of 10 bases. The CDR3 region is CASSEQGRDTEAFF. The CDR3 coding sequence is TGTGCCAGCAGTGAACAGGGACGCGACACTGAAGCTTTCTTT. The entire variable domain, with the rest obtained from reference TRBV25-1 and TRBJ1-1, is as follows: EADIYQTPRYLVIGTGKKITLECSQTMGHDKMYWYQQDPGMELHLIHYSYGVNSTEKGDLSSESTVSRIRTEHFPLTLESARPSHTSQYLCASSEQGRDTEAFFGQGTRLTVV.

The gene calls are TRBV14 and TRBJ2-2; 8 bases match TRBD2. The CDR3 has 17 amino acids. Germline CDR1 is SGHDN and CDR2 is FVKESK. The junction had 4 bases not matched to a gene; V was cut back by 1 base and J by 0 bases. DNA for the CDR3: TGTGCCAGCAGCCAAGCCCTCGGGAGGGCGAACACCGGGGAGCTGTTTTTT. Protein: CASSQALGRANTGELFF.

This clonotype was observed a few times. This chain links TRBV6-2 or TRBV6-3 with TRBJ2-1, with no clear D. The V gene's germline CDR1 is MNHEY and CDR2 SVGEGT. The CDR3 runs to 15 residues. Between the trimmed V and J ends, which lost 2 bases and 0 bases, there was a span of 8 bases. The CDR3 here is CASSYISRSYNEQFF. CDR3 DNA sequence: TGTGCCAGCAGTTACATCAGTCGCTCCTACAATGAGCAGTTCTTC.

This clonotype was detected a few times. This chain links TRBV4-2 with TRBJ2-1; D gene unclear. Trimming took 0 bases from V and 10 from J, leaving 13 bases between them. Germline V gene data show CDR1 as LGHNA and CDR2 as YNFKEQ. The CDR3 is 14 residues long. CDR3 sequence (DNA): TGTGCCAGCAGCCAAGAATGGTCCTCCAGGGAGCAGTTCTTC. It codes for CASSQEWSSREQFF.

The sample holds a few counts of this clonotype. The V call is TRBV29-1, the J call TRBJ2-3; D unclear. Germline V gene lookup returns CDR1 SQVTM and CDR2 ANQGSEA. V lost 6 bases, J lost 4 bases, and 8 bases lay in between. The CDR3 is 11 residues long. CDR3 DNA sequence: TGCAGCGTCCCCGCTCCAGATACGCAGTATTTT. Protein product: CSVPAPDTQYF.

The gene calls are TRBV29-1 and TRBJ2-5; D remains unclear. CDR1 and CDR2 from the germline V gene are SQVTM and ANQGSEA. The V end lost 2 bases, the J end lost 4 bases, and 11 bases lay between the germline ends. The CDR3 loop spans 13 amino acids. CDR3 DNA sequence: TGCAGCGTTGAACAGAGGAATAGAGAGACCCAGTACTTC. Translation: CSVEQRNRETQYF.

The genes are TRBV5-1 and TRBJ2-7, with 11 nucleotides matching TRBD2. Germline lookup yields CDR1 SGHRS and CDR2 YFSETQ. The CDR3 is 17 residues long. V shed 0 bases, J shed 0 bases, and the junction held 5 bases outside the gene matches. The CDR3 DNA sequence: TGCGCCAGCAGCTTGGTACCGGGGACTAGCGGCTCCTACGAGCAGTACTTC. Translating gives CASSLVPGTSGSYEQYF.

The chain is built from TRBV7-9 and TRBJ2-7, with unresolved D. Deletions cut 2 bases from V and 6 bases from J, with 11 bases between. CDR3 length equals 13 residues. Germline V gene data show CDR1 as SEHNR and CDR2 as FQNEAQ (reference sequence). CDR3 sequence: CASSLSHTFEQYF. In DNA form, the CDR3 reads TGTGCCAGCAGCTTAAGTCATACGTTCGAGCAGTACTTC. Full variable domain (remainder filled in from reference TRBV7-9 and TRBJ2-7): DTGVSQNPRHKITKRGQNVTFRCDPISEHNRLYWYRQTLGQGPEFLTYFQNEAQLEKSRLLSDRFSAERPKGSFSTLEIQRTEQGDSAMYLCASSLSHTFEQYFGPGTRLTVT.

This chain connects TRBV20-1 to TRBJ2-3; perhaps TRBD2 as D (5 bases). V shed 2 bases and J shed 0 bases, with 24 bases lying between them. Germline-derived CDR1 and CDR2 are DFQATT and SNEGSKA (reference sequence). The CDR3 loop spans 19 amino acids. The CDR3 coding sequence is TGCAGTGCTAGACCCGACCGGACCCAAGCGGCCCCTAGCACAGATACGCAGTATTTT. Translated, it gives CSARPDRTQAAPSTDTQYF.